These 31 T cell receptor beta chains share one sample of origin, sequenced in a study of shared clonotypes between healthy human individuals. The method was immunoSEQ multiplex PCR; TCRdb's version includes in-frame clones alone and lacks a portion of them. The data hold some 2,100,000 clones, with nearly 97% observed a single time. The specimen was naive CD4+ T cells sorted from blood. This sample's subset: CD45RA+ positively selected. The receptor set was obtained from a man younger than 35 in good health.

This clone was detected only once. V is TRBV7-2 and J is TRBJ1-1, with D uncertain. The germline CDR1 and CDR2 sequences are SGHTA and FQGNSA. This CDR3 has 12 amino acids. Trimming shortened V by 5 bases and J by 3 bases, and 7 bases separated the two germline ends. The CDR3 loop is CASSIRDTEAFF. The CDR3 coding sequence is TGTGCCAGCAGCATTAGAGACACTGAAGCTTTCTTT.

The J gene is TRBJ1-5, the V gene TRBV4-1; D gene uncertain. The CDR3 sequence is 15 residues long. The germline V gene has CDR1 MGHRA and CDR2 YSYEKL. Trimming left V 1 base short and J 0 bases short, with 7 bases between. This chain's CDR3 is CASSQVAHSNQPQHF. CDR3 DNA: TGCGCCAGCAGCCAAGTTGCACATAGCAATCAGCCCCAGCATTTT.

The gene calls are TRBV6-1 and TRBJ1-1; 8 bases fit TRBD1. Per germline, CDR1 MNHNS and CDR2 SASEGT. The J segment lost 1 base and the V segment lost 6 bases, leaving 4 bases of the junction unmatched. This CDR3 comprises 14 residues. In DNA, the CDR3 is TGTGCCAGCAGGCAACAGGGGGGGAACACTGAAGCTTTCTTT. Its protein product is CASRQQGGNTEAFF.

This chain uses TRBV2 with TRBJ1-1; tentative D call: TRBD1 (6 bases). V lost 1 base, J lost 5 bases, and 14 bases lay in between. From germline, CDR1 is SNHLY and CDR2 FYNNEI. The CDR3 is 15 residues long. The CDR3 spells CASSEEGGAGTEAFF. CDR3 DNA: TGTGCCAGCAGTGAAGAAGGGGGGGCAGGGACTGAAGCTTTCTTT.

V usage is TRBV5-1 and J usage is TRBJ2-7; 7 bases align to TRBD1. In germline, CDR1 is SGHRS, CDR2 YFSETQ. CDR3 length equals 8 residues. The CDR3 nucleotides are TGCGCCAGCAGCGGGACAGCGGTC. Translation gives CASSGTAV.

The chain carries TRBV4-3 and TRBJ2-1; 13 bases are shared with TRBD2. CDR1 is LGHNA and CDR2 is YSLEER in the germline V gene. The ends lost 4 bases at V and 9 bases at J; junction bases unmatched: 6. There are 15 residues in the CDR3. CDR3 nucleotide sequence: TGCGCCAGCAGCCTTGGACTAGCGGGAGCGGTTGAGCAGTTCTTC. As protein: CASSLGLAGAVEQFF.

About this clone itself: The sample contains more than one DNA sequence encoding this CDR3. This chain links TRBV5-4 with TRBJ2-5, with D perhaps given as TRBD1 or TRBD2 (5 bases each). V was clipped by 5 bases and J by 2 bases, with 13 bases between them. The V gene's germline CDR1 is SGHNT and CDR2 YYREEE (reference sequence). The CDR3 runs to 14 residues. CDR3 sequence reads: CASSPGGGQETQYF. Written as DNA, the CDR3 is TGTGCCAGCAGTCCCGGTGGGGGACAAGAGACCCAGTACTTC. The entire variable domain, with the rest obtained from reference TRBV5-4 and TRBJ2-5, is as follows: ETGVTQSPTHLIKTRGQQVTLRCSSQSGHNTVSWYQQALGQGPQFIFQYYREEENGRGNFPPRFSGLQFPNYSSELNVNALELDDSALYLCASSPGGGQETQYFGPGTRLLVL.

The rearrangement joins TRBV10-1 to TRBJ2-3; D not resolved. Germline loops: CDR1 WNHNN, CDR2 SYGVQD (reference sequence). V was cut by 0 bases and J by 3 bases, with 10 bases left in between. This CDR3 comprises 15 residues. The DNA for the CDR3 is TGCGCCAGCAGTGAGTCGCGTGGTGGGACAGATACGCAGTATTTT. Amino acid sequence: CASSESRGGTDTQYF.

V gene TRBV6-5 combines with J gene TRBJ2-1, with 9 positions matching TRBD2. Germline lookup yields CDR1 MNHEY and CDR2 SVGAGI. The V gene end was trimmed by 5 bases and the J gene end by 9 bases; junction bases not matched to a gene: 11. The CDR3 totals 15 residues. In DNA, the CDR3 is TGTGCCAGCAGTCAGAGCGGGGGGTCTTATGGTGAGCAGTTCTTC. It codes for CASSQSGGSYGEQFF.

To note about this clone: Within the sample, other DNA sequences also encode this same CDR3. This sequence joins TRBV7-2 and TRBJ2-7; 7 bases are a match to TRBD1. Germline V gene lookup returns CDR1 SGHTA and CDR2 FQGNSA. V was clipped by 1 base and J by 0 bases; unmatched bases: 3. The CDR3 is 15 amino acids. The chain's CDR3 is CASSLGQGVSYEQYF. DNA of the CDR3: TGTGCCAGCAGCTTAGGCCAGGGGGTCTCCTACGAGCAGTACTTC. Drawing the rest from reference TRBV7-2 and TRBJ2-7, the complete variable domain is GAGVSQSPSNKVTEKGKDVELRCDPISGHTALYWYRQSLGQGLEFLIYFQGNSAPDKSGLPSDRFSAERTGGSVSTLTIQRTQQEDSAVYLCASSLGQGVSYEQYFGPGTRLTVT.

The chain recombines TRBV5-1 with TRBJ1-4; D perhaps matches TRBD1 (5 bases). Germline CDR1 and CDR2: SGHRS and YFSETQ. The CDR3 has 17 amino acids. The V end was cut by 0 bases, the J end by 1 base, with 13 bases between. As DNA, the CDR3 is TGCGCCAGCAGCTTGGGGGGGAAAGGAGGAACTAATGAAAAACTGTTTTTT. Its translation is CASSLGGKGGTNEKLFF.

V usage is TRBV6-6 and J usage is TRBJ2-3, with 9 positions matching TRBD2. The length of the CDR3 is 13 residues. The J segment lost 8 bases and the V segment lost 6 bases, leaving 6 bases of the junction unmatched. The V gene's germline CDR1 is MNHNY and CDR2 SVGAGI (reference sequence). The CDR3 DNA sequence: TGTGCCAGCAGGGGAGGGACTAGCCCTACGCAGTATTTT. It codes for CASRGGTSPTQYF.

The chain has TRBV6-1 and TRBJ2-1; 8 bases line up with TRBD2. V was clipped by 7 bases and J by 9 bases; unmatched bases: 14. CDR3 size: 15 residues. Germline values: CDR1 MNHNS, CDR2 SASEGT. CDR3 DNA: TGTGCCAGCACCCCCACTAGCGGCCCGGGGGGTGAGCAGTTCTTC. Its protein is CASTPTSGPGGEQFF.

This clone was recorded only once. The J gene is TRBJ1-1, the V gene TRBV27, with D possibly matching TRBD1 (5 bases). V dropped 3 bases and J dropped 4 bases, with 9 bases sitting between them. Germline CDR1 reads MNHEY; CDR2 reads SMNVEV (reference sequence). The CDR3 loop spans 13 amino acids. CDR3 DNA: TGTGCCAGCAGTTTTAGCGGGACCACTGAAGCTTTCTTT. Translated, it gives CASSFSGTTEAFF.

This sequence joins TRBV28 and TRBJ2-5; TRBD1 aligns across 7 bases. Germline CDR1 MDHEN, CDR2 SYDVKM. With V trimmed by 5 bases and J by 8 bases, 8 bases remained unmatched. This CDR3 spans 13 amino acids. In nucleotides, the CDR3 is TGTGCCAGCAGTCCATACAGGGGAGTAACCCAGTACTTC. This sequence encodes CASSPYRGVTQYF.

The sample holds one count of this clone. Here the CDR3 reads CAWSVGRAERTFF. In DNA, the CDR3 is TGTGCCTGGAGTGTGGGCAGGGCGGAGAGAACTTTCTTT. This chain uses TRBV30 with TRBJ1-1; TRBD1 might be the D (5 bases). The ends were cut back, 0 bases at V and 12 bases at J, with 17 bases in the middle. The CDR3 consists of 13 residues. CDR1 is GTSNPN, CDR2 SVGIG, per germline (reference sequence).

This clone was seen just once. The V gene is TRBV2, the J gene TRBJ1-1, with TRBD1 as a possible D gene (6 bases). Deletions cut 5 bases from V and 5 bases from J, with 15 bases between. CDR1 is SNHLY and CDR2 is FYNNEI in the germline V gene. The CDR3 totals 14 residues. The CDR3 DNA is TGTGCCAGCAGTCCGAGGGGTAGGGGGACTGAAGCTTTCTTT. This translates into CASSPRGRGTEAFF.

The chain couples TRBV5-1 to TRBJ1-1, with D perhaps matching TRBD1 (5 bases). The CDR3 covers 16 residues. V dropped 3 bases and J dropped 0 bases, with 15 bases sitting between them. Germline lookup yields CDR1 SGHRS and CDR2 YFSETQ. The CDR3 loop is CASSSRVGGLNTEAFF. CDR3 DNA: TGCGCCAGCAGCTCCAGGGTTGGGGGACTGAACACTGAAGCTTTCTTT.

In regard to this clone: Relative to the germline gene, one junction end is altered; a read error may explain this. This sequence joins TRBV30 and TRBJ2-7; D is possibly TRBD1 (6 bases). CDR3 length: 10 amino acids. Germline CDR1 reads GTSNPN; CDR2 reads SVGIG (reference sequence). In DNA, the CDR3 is TGTGCCTGGAGGGGGGCAGGGGTGAAATTC. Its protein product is CAWRGAGVKF.

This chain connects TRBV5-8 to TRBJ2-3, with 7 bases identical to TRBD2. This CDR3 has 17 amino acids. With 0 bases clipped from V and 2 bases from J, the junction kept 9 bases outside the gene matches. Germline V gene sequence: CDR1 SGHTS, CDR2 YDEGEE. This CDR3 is CASSLAAKGRATDTQYF. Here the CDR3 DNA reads TGTGCCAGCAGCTTGGCCGCCAAGGGGAGGGCCACAGATACGCAGTATTTT.

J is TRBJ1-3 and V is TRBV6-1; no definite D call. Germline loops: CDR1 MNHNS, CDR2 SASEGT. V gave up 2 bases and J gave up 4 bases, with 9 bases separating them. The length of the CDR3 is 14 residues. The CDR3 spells CASSEPGYGNTIYF. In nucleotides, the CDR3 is TGTGCCAGCAGTGAACCGGGGTACGGAAACACCATATATTTT.

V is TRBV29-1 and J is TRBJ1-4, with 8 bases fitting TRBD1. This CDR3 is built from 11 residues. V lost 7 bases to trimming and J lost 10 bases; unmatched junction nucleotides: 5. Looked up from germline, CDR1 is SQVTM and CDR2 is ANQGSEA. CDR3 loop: CSGDTGGKLFF. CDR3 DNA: TGCAGCGGGGACACAGGGGGAAAACTGTTTTTT.

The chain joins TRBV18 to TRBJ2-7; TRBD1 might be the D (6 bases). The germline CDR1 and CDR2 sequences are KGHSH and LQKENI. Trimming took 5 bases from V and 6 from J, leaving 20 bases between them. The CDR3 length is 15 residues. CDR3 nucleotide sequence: TGTGCCAGCTCATCAAATTCAGGGGCTTCGACCGAGCAGTACTTC. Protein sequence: CASSSNSGASTEQYF.

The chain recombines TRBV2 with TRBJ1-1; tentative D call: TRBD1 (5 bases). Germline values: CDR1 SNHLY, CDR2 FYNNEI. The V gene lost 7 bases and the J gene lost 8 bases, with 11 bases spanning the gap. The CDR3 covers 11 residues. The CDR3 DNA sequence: TGTGCCAGCAAAACCGACAGAGAAGCTTTCTTT. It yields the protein CASKTDREAFF. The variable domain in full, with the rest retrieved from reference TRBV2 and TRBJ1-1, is EPEVTQTPSHQVTQMGQEVILRCVPISNHLYFYWYRQILGQKVEFLVSFYNNEISEKSEIFDDQFSVERPDGSNFTLKIRSTKLEDSAMYFCASKTDREAFFGQGTRLTVV.

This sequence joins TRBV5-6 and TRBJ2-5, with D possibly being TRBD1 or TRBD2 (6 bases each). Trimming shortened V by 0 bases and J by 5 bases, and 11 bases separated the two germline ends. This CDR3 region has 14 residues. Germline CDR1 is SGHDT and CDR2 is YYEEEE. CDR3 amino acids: CASSLGSGAETQYF. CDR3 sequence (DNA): TGTGCCAGCAGCTTGGGTTCGGGGGCGGAGACCCAGTACTTC.

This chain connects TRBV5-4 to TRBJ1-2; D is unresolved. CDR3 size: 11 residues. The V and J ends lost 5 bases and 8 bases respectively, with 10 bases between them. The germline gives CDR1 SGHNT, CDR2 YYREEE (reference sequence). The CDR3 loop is CASSGSVGYTF. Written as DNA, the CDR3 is TGTGCCAGCAGTGGTTCGGTAGGCTACACCTTC.

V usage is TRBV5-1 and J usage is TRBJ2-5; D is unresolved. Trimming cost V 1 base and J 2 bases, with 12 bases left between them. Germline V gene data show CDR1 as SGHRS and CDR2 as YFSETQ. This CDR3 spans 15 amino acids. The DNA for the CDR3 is TGCGCCAGCAGCTTGCTTAGTTCGGATCAAGAGACCCAGTACTTC. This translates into CASSLLSSDQETQYF.

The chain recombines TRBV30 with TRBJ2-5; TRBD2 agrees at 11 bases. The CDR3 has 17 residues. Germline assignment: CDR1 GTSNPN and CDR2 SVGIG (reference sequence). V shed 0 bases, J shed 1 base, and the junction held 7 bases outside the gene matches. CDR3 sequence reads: CAWSVARTSGGQETQYF. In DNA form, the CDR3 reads TGTGCCTGGAGTGTGGCGAGAACTAGCGGGGGCCAAGAGACCCAGTACTTC.

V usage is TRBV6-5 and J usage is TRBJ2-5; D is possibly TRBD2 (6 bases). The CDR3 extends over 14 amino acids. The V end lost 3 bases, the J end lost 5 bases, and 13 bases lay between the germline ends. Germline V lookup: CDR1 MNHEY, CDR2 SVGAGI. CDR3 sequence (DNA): TGTGCCAGCAGTTATTATCGGGAGACGGAGACCCAGTACTTC. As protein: CASSYYRETETQYF.

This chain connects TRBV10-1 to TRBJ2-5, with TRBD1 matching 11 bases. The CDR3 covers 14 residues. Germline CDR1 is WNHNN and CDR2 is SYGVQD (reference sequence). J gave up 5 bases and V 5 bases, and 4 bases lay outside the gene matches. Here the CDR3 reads CASSPDRGLETQYF. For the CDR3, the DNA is TGCGCCAGCAGTCCGGACAGGGGGCTCGAGACCCAGTACTTC.

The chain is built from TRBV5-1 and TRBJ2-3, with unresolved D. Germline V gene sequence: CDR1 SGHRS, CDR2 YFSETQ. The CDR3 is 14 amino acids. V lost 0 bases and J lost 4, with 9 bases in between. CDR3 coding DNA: TGCGCCAGCAGCTTGGTTAGGCACCCAGATACGCAGTATTTT. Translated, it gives CASSLVRHPDTQYF.